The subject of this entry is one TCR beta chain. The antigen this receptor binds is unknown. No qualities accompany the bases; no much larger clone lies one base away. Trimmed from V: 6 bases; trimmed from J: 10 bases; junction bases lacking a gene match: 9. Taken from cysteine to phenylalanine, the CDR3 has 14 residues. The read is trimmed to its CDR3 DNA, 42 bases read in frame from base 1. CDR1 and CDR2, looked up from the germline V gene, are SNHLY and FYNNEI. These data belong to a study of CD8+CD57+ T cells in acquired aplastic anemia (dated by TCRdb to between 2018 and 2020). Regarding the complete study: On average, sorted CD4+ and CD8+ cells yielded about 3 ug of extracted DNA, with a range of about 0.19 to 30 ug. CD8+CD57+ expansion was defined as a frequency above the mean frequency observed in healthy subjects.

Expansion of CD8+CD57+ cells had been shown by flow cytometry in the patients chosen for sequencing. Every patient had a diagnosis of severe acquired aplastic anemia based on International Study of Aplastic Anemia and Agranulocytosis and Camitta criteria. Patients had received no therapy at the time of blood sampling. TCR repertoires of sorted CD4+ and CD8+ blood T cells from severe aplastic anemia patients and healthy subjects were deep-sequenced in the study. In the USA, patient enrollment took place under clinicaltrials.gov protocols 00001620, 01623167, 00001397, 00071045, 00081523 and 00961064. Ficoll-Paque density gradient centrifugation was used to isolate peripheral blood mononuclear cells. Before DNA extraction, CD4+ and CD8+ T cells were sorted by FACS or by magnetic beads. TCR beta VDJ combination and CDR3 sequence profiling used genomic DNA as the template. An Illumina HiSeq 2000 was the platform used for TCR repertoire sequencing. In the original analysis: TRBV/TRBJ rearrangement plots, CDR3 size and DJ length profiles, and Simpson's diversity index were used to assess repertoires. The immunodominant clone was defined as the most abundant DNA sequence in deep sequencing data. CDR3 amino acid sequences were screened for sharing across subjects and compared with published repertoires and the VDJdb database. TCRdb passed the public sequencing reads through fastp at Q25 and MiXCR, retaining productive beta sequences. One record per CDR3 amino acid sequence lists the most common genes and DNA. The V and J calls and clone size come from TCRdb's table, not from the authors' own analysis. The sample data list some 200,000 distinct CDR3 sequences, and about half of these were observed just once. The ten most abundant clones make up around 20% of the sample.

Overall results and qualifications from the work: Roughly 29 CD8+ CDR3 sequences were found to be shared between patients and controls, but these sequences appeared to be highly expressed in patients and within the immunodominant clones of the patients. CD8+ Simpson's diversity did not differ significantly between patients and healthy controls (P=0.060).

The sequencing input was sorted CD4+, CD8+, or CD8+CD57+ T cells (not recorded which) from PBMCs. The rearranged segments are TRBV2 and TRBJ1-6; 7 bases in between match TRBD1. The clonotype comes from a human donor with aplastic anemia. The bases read TGTGCCAGCAGCCCCGGACAGGTGGAATCACCCCTCCACTTT. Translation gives CASSPGQVESPLHF.